A single sample is the source of the 27 T cell receptor beta chains below, sequenced in a study of beta chain features in type 1 diabetes. Study observations and caveats: Shorter TCRB CDR3s, moderately but significantly so, were found in Type 1 diabetes patients in all four CD4+ subsets.

These receptors' antigens are unknown. Expressed TCRB transcripts were sequenced because the isolated RNA had all been reverse transcribed beforehand. Assay: immunoSEQ multiplex PCR; the TCRdb copy retains only in-frame clones and omits some. The table shows about 370,000 clones, with around 10% occurring only once. Material: central memory CD4+ T cells from blood. These receptors originate from a man aged 25-40 years with type 1 diabetes.

This clone came up many times. This chain uses TRBV28 with TRBJ2-2; D is uncertain. Deletions cut 2 bases from V and 6 bases from J, with 7 bases between. Germline assignment: CDR1 MDHEN and CDR2 SYDVKM. The CDR3 sequence is 13 residues long. CDR3 amino acids: CASSLPQAGELFF. The CDR3 DNA follows: TGTGCCAGCAGTTTACCGCAGGCCGGGGAGCTGTTTTTT.

This clone has a count of ten or more. The chain is built from TRBV19 and TRBJ2-3, with D perhaps TRBD2 (6 bases). Trimming stripped 3 bases from V and 5 bases from J, with 12 bases between. Germline CDR1 LNHDA, CDR2 SQIVND (reference sequence). The CDR3 is 14 amino acids. The CDR3 here is CASSIAGQLDTQYF. As DNA, the CDR3 is TGTGCCAGTAGTATTGCGGGGCAGTTAGATACGCAGTATTTT.

Comment on this clone: The sample has other DNA sequences that encode this CDR3 too. The CDR3 loop is CASSESASANTGELFF. CDR3 DNA: TGTGCCAGCAGTGAATCCGCTAGCGCGAACACCGGGGAGCTGTTTTTT. The chain links TRBV25-1 to TRBJ2-2; D may be TRBD2 (6 bases). The germline CDR1 and CDR2 sequences are MGHDK and SYGVNS. Trimming removed 1 base at V and 0 bases at J, with 9 bases between. The length of the CDR3 is 16 residues.

This clone has at least ten counts. The chain couples TRBV6-6 to TRBJ2-1; D not resolved. The germline V and J ends were trimmed by 6 bases and 9 bases, with 18 bases remaining between them. The CDR3 length is 14 residues. Germline assignment: CDR1 MNHNY and CDR2 SVGAGI (reference sequence). The CDR3 reads CASSLPSPIREQFF. For the CDR3, the DNA is TGTGCCAGCAGCCTCCCCTCTCCGATCCGTGAGCAGTTCTTC.

This clone was observed a few times. DNA of the CDR3: TGTGCCAGTAGAAACGTCGGGACAGGTTACGAGCAGTACTTC. It encodes CASRNVGTGYEQYF. V is TRBV19 and J is TRBJ2-7; 8 nucleotides agree with TRBD1. This CDR3 is built from 14 residues. Trimming took 6 bases from V and 4 from J; bases not matched to a gene: 8. Germline-derived CDR1 and CDR2 are LNHDA and SQIVND (reference sequence).

A few counts support this clone. The chain couples TRBV28 to TRBJ1-1, with TRBD1 matching over 7 bases. The CDR3 runs to 16 residues. The trim removed 4 bases at V and 1 base at J, leaving 9 bases unmatched. Germline loops: CDR1 MDHEN, CDR2 SYDVKM. The CDR3 reads CASSSPRQGSNTEAFF. The DNA for the CDR3 is TGTGCCAGCAGTTCTCCTCGACAGGGATCGAACACTGAAGCTTTCTTT.

This clone was seen repeatedly, ten times or more. The V call is TRBV7-9, the J call TRBJ1-4; 8 bases map to TRBD1. The CDR3 loop spans 13 amino acids. Germline CDR1 reads SEHNR; CDR2 reads FQNEAQ (reference sequence). V shed 5 bases, J shed 10 bases, and the junction held 6 bases outside the gene matches. CDR3 loop: CASSTAGTGKLFF. DNA for the CDR3: TGTGCCAGCAGCACCGCCGGGACAGGAAAACTGTTTTTT.

The V gene is TRBV9, the J gene TRBJ2-5; D gene ambiguous. TRBJ2-7 matches the DNA end more closely, so the J call is doubtful. The CDR3 is 14 amino acids. Germline V gene lookup returns CDR1 SGDLS and CDR2 YYNGEE. CDR3: CASSPLTSSYEQYF. The CDR3, as DNA: TGTGCCAGCAGCCCCCTTACAAGCTCCTACGAGCAGTACTTC.

V is TRBV5-6 and J is TRBJ2-2; TRBD2 matches at 11 bases. Germline trimming cut 2 bases from V and 1 base from J; bases unmatched to any gene: 1. The CDR3 spans 16 residues. The germline CDR1 and CDR2 sequences are SGHDT and YYEEEE. In nucleotides, the CDR3 is TGTGCCAGCAGCTTCCTAGCGGGAGGGAACACCGGGGAGCTGTTTTTT. It translates to CASSFLAGGNTGELFF.

This clone came up a few times. The junction departs from the called germline gene at one end, perhaps through a read error. The chain combines TRBV28 with TRBJ1-5, with 9 bases lining up with TRBD1. CDR3 length: 16 residues. The germline V gene has CDR1 MDHEN and CDR2 SYDVKM. DNA of the CDR3: TGTGCCAGCAGTACTATGGGACAGGGCAGCAAACAGCCCCAGCATTTT. This codes for CASSTMGQGSKQPQHF. Using reference TRBV28 and TRBJ1-5 for the parts outside the CDR3, the full variable domain is DVKVTQSSRYLVKRTGEKVFLECVQDMDHENMFWYRQDPGLGLRLIYFSYDVKMKEKGDIPEGYSVSREKKERFSLILESASTNQTSMYLCASSTMGQGSKQPQHFGDGTRLSIL.

The chain carries TRBV4-2 and TRBJ2-1; 10 nucleotides align to TRBD2. This CDR3 region has 15 residues. J lost 9 bases, V lost 0 bases, and 5 bases had no gene match. Per the germline V gene, CDR1 is LGHNA and CDR2 is YNFKEQ. DNA of the CDR3: TGTGCCAGCAGCCAAGACTCGGGACTAGCGTTTGAGCAGTTCTTC. Its translation: CASSQDSGLAFEQFF.

The rearrangement joins TRBV5-1 to TRBJ2-7, with TRBD1 matching 8 bases. The CDR3 covers 15 residues. Germline CDR1 is SGHRS and CDR2 is YFSETQ. With 0 bases clipped from V and 6 bases from J, the junction kept 8 bases outside the gene matches. As DNA, the CDR3 is TGCGCCAGCAGCTTGGGGACAGGGCTTTTACTCGAGCAGTACTTC. Protein sequence: CASSLGTGLLLEQYF.

The V gene is TRBV6-5, the J gene TRBJ2-5, with no clear D. CDR3 length: 15 amino acids. Trimming took 2 bases from V and 1 from J, leaving 11 bases between them. Germline CDR1 is MNHEY and CDR2 is SVGAGI. The CDR3 DNA is TGTGCCAGCAGTTACGCGCCAGTCTTCCAAGAGACCCAGTACTTC. It specifies CASSYAPVFQETQYF.

This clone was seen more than once but under ten times. V usage is TRBV30 and J usage is TRBJ1-5; D call uncertain. Germline V gives CDR1 GTSNPN, CDR2 SVGIG (reference sequence). The V and J ends lost 1 base and 3 bases respectively, with 7 bases between them. The CDR3 is 13 amino acids. The CDR3 nucleotides are TGTGCCTGGAGTGCCAGGCACAATCAGCCCCAGCATTTT. This gives the protein CAWSARHNQPQHF.

This rearrangement joins TRBV27 to TRBJ2-7; TRBD2 matches 12 bases. This CDR3 has 15 residues. Germline V CDR1 and CDR2: MNHEY, SMNVEV (reference sequence). V lost 6 bases to trimming and J lost 3 bases; unmatched junction nucleotides: 6. Here the CDR3 reads CASRKTSGSFYEQYF. The CDR3 DNA follows: TGTGCCAGCAGGAAGACTAGCGGGAGCTTCTACGAGCAGTACTTC.

This clone has more than one count but fewer than ten. This chain's CDR3 is CASSLAGSALNTEAFF. The CDR3 region has the DNA TGTGCCAGCAGCTTAGCGGGGTCCGCCCTGAACACTGAAGCTTTCTTT. The rearrangement uses TRBV7-9 and TRBJ1-1; D not certain. V lost 0 bases and J lost 0, with 11 bases in between. Germline assignment: CDR1 SEHNR and CDR2 FQNEAQ (reference sequence). This CDR3 spans 16 amino acids.

The chain is built from TRBV29-1 and TRBJ2-1, with 7 bases matching TRBD2. The CDR3 is 14 amino acids. With V trimmed by 3 bases and J by 8 bases, 10 bases remained unmatched. Per germline, CDR1 SQVTM and CDR2 ANQGSEA. CDR3 sequence reads: CSVDIWGTMDEQFF. CDR3 nucleotide sequence: TGCAGCGTTGATATTTGGGGGACTATGGATGAGCAGTTCTTC.

This clone was detected a few times. Additional DNA sequences in this sample encode the identical CDR3. This rearrangement joins TRBV7-6 to TRBJ2-5; unclear D gene. Germline CDR1 SGHVS, CDR2 FNYEAQ. This CDR3 comprises 13 residues. The V end lost 5 bases, the J end lost 2 bases, and 9 bases lay between the germline ends. The CDR3 is CASSLAQQETQYF. In nucleotides, the CDR3 is TGTGCCAGCAGCCTGGCACAGCAAGAGACCCAGTACTTC.

For the CDR3, the DNA is TGCGCCAGCAGTGAAGCCTATGGCTACACCTTC. Amino acids: CASSEAYGYTF. This chain joins TRBV10-1 and TRBJ1-2; no clear D. Trimming took off 3 bases at V and 4 bases at J, with 3 bases between the two ends. Germline V CDR1 and CDR2: WNHNN, SYGVQD (reference sequence). The CDR3 is 11 residues long.

V gene TRBV6-5 combines with J gene TRBJ2-1; D unclear. CDR1 and CDR2 (germline): MNHEY, SVGAGI. The length of the CDR3 is 11 residues. V lost 5 bases to trimming and J lost 6 bases, with 5 bases between them. CDR3: CASSQTNEQFF. The CDR3 DNA reads as TGTGCCAGCAGTCAGACCAATGAGCAGTTCTTC.

In its sample, this clone was seen a few times. V is TRBV28 and J is TRBJ2-7; a weak D match, TRBD1 (5 bases). The V gene's germline CDR1 is MDHEN and CDR2 SYDVKM. The CDR3 runs 15 residues. V lost 8 bases and J lost 2, with 19 bases in between. CDR3 bases: TGTGCCAGCGGTAACCCAGGGTTGGGGACCTACGAGCAGTACTTC. Its protein is CASGNPGLGTYEQYF.

The rearrangement uses TRBV5-1 and TRBJ2-3, with TRBD2 as a possible D gene (6 bases). The CDR3 runs to 16 residues. Germline V lookup: CDR1 SGHRS, CDR2 YFSETQ. The germline V and J ends were trimmed by 4 bases and 0 bases, with 15 bases remaining between them. This chain's CDR3 is CASSLYGGPSTDTQYF. DNA for the CDR3: TGCGCCAGCAGCCTGTACGGGGGTCCTAGCACAGATACGCAGTATTTT.

The chain links TRBV27 to TRBJ2-1; 11 bases fit TRBD2. Trimming at V came to 4 bases and at J to 5 bases, leaving 7 bases not matched to a gene. The CDR3 covers 16 residues. Germline CDR1 reads MNHEY; CDR2 reads SMNVEV (reference sequence). CDR3 nucleotide sequence: TGTGCCAGCAGTTCCACCGGGACTAGCGGAAACAATGAGCAGTTCTTC. Its translation: CASSSTGTSGNNEQFF.

CDR3 protein: CASSLGLGSGETQYF. The CDR3 coding sequence is TGTGCCAGCAGCTTAGGACTGGGCTCGGGAGAGACCCAGTACTTC. J is TRBJ2-5 and V is TRBV7-9; D gene uncertain. CDR1 is SEHNR and CDR2 is FQNEAQ in the germline V gene (reference sequence). The ends were cut back, 1 base at V and 4 bases at J, with 13 bases in the middle. This CDR3 has 15 amino acids.

This clone was seen a few times. The chain joins TRBV28 to TRBJ1-2; the D is unclear. CDR3 size: 12 residues. V was trimmed by 5 bases and J by 2 bases, leaving 6 bases between them. In germline, CDR1 is MDHEN, CDR2 SYDVKM. The DNA for the CDR3 is TGTGCCAGCAGTAAGGAGAACTATGGCTACACCTTC. Its translation: CASSKENYGYTF.

This clone was recorded many times. The chain combines TRBV5-6 with TRBJ2-1; tentative D call: TRBD1 (6 bases). Trimming left V 2 bases short and J 8 bases short, with 8 bases between. CDR3 size: 12 residues. CDR1 is SGHDT and CDR2 is YYEEEE in the germline V gene. The CDR3 spells CASSLQGYEQFF. The DNA of the CDR3 is TGTGCCAGCAGCTTACAGGGTTATGAGCAGTTCTTC. Combining the CDR3 with reference TRBV5-6 and TRBJ2-1 gives the whole variable domain DAGVTQSPTHLIKTRGQQVTLRCSPKSGHDTVSWYQQALGQGPQFIFQYYEEEERQRGNFPDRFSGHQFPNYSSELNVNALLLGDSALYLCASSLQGYEQFFGPGTRLTVL.

The chain links TRBV7-9 to TRBJ1-4; perhaps TRBD1 as D (5 bases). The CDR3 is 13 amino acids. Trimming took off 4 bases at V and 13 bases at J, with 16 bases between the two ends. The germline V gene has CDR1 SEHNR and CDR2 FQNEAQ (reference sequence). CDR3 residues: CASSSSGPFALFF. The DNA of the CDR3 is TGTGCCAGCAGCTCGTCGGGACCTTTCGCACTGTTTTTT.